These T cell receptor beta chains were read from a single sample in a study of blood T cells in healthy people across ages. TCRdb reprocessed the 5' RACE reads with MiXCR, giving one entry per CDR3 protein. The sample consists of fewer than 900,000 distinct CDR3 sequences, about 52% of them appearing once. Sequenced: blood. The receptors derive from a woman aged 60-75 years in good health. Both conserved end residues are part of each CDR3. The order of the fields is D gene, clone size, V gene, J gene, CDR3 DNA, CDR3 protein. The D gene is left open where the match is weak. The size entry is marked missing in some rows and otherwise reads once, few, many or a size class.

>.|once|TRBV3-1|TRBJ1-5
TGTGCCAGCAGCCCCGTCGGTGGGCAGCCCCAGCATTTT
CASSPVGGQPQHF
>.|few|TRBV4-3|TRBJ2-4
TGCGCCAGCAGCCAAGGTCGGCAGGGAGAAAACATTCAGTACTTC
CASSQGRQGENIQYF
>.|few|TRBV29-1|TRBJ2-7
TGCAGCGTTCAGGGAGTCGAGTCGTCCAACGAGCAGTACTTC
CSVQGVESSNEQYF
>TRBD1|.|TRBV6-5|TRBJ2-1
TGTGCCAGCAGTTACCGGCTTGGTGGGACAGGGGGGAATGAGCAGTTCTTC
CASSYRLGGTGGNEQFF
>TRBD2|.|TRBV15|TRBJ2-7
TGTGCCACCGCCGAGAGGCCTAGCGGTACCTACGAGCAGTACTTC
CATAERPSGTYEQYF
>TRBD2|.|TRBV5-1|TRBJ2-3
TGCGCCAGCACCTCACTAGCGGGAGTGACAGATACGCAGTATTTT
CASTSLAGVTDTQYF
>.|.|TRBV7-6|TRBJ2-4
TGTGCCAGCAGCCCAACCCCCGCGGGAGCCAAAAACATTCAGTACTTC
CASSPTPAGAKNIQYF
>.|few|TRBV30|TRBJ1-4
TGTGCCTGGAGTTCGGGAGGTCGGGGCGAAAAACTGTTTTTT
CAWSSGGRGEKLFF
>.|.|TRBV29-1|TRBJ1-1
TGCAGTACTCCCGGGGACACTGAAGCTTTCTTT
CSTPGDTEAFF
>TRBD2|many|TRBV29-1|TRBJ2-3
TGCAGCGTTGGGACTAGCCCAGATACGCAGTATTTT
CSVGTSPDTQYF
>.|.|TRBV7-9|TRBJ2-2
TGTGCCAGCAGATCGAGCACCGGGGAGCTGTTTTTT
CASRSSTGELFF
>TRBD1|.|TRBV27|TRBJ2-4
TGTGCCAGCAGTCGACAGGGAAACATTCAGTACTTC
CASSRQGNIQYF
>TRBD1|.|TRBV2|TRBJ2-7
TGTGCCAGCAGTCAGGACAGGGGTCGGAACGAGCAGTACTTC
CASSQDRGRNEQYF
>.|.|TRBV4-1|TRBJ2-1
TGCGCCAGCAGCCAAGGAAGCTGGTCGGGCAATGAGCAGTTCTTC
CASSQGSWSGNEQFF
>.|many|TRBV6-1|TRBJ2-5
TGTGCCAGCAGTGAAACGGCAGGAGGGGAGACCCAGTACTTC
CASSETAGGETQYF
>TRBD2|few|TRBV7-2|TRBJ2-7
TGTGCCAGCAACGAAGGGACTAGCGGGACCGAGCAGTACTTC
CASNEGTSGTEQYF
>TRBD2|.|TRBV20-1|TRBJ2-4
TGCAGTGGCGCTGGACTAGCGGGAGCCAAAAACATTCAGTACTTC
CSGAGLAGAKNIQYF
>TRBD2|.|TRBV11-3|TRBJ2-7
TGTGCCAGCAGCTCGACCGCTAGCGTCCAGGGAGGGGAGCAGTACTTC
CASSSTASVQGGEQYF
>TRBD2|few|TRBV7-2|TRBJ2-3
TGTGCCAGCAGCTTAGGGGGGCGGTCTAGCGGGAGGACAAGCACAGATACGCAGTATTTT
CASSLGGRSSGRTSTDTQYF
>TRBD1|.|TRBV7-2|TRBJ2-7
TGTGCCAGCAGCTCTCAATCGGGACAGGGGAGTGGCGAGCAGTACTTC
CASSSQSGQGSGEQYF
>.|few|TRBV30|TRBJ2-3
TGTGCCTGGATGAGTTCGGATACGCAGTATTTT
CAWMSSDTQYF
>TRBD2|few|TRBV7-3|TRBJ2-4
TGTGCCAGCAGCCCCGGCAGCGGGAGGGCCGGAAACATTCAGTACTTC
CASSPGSGRAGNIQYF
>.|.|TRBV29-1|TRBJ2-1
TGCAGCACAGCGGGCCGCTCCTACAATGAGCAGTTCTTC
CSTAGRSYNEQFF
>.|.|TRBV18|TRBJ2-1
TGTGCCAGCTCACCACCGGGCCGGGATGGGAATGAGCAGTTCTTC
CASSPPGRDGNEQFF
>.|.|TRBV4-2|TRBJ1-6
TGTGCCAGCAGCCAAGTTCCAGGGGCAATCCCCTCACCCCTCCACTTT
CASSQVPGAIPSPLHF
>TRBD2|.|TRBV10-3|TRBJ2-7
TGTGCCATCGGCCGGGGTAGCGGGAGATCTGGCGAGCAGTACTTC
CAIGRGSGRSGEQYF
>.|few|TRBV29-1|TRBJ2-5
TGCAGCGTTGAAGGACAGCGGAGGGAGCAGTACTTC
CSVEGQRREQYF
>TRBD1|few|TRBV6-1|TRBJ2-3
TGTGCCAGCAGAGCCACAGGGGGAGCGGCAGATACGCAGTATTTT
CASRATGGAADTQYF
>.|.|TRBV20-1|TRBJ1-1
TGCAGTGCTCCCCCGAGGACTGCCAACACTGAAGCTTTCTTT
CSAPPRTANTEAFF
>.|.|TRBV12-3/TRBV12-4|TRBJ2-5
TGTGCCAGCAGTCTCCGTGGGGGTCGCAATGAGCAGTACTTC
CASSLRGGRNEQYF
>.|.|TRBV4-2|TRBJ1-5
TGTGCCAGCAGCCTGGGAGACGGGACACCGGATCAGCCCCAGCATTTT
CASSLGDGTPDQPQHF
>.|.|TRBV11-2|TRBJ2-3
TGTGCCAGCAGCTTACAGGATACAGATACGCAGTATTTT
CASSLQDTDTQYF
>TRBD2|few|TRBV10-3|TRBJ2-5
TGTGCCATCAGTGCCACTAGCGGGGTGCAAGAGACCCAGTACTTC
CAISATSGVQETQYF
>.|.|TRBV30|TRBJ2-7
TGTGCCTGGAGTGGACTCTCGTCTGGAGAGCAGTACTTC
CAWSGLSSGEQYF
>.|many|TRBV4-2|TRBJ1-2
TGTGCCAGCAGCCAAGATCCATCCACTAACTATGGCTACACCTTC
CASSQDPSTNYGYTF
>TRBD2|few|TRBV20-1|TRBJ2-1
TGCAGTGCTGTTAGCGGGAGGGCCAGCAATGAGCAGTTCTTC
CSAVSGRASNEQFF
>TRBD2|few|TRBV4-3|TRBJ2-1
TGCGCCAGCAGCCCAAGATACGAGCGGGAGGCTGGTGGGAATGAGCAGTTCTTC
CASSPRYEREAGGNEQFF
>.|.|TRBV25-1|TRBJ2-5
TGTGCCAGCAGTGAATATAGGGATCGAGAGACCCAGTACTTC
CASSEYRDRETQYF
>TRBD2|few|TRBV2|TRBJ2-1
TGTGCCAGCACTTTGGGACTAGCGGGAGGAAATGAGCAGTTCTTC
CASTLGLAGGNEQFF
>.|.|TRBV20-1|TRBJ2-4
TGCAGTGCTCTATTAATCGGAAACCTAGCCAAAAACATTCAGTACTTC
CSALLIGNLAKNIQYF
>.|.|TRBV2|TRBJ2-1
TGTGCCAGCGATTGGGGGGGCGGCAATGAGCAGTTCTTC
CASDWGGGNEQFF
>TRBD2|.|TRBV7-2|TRBJ2-3
TGTGCCAGCAGCTTAGGTTTAGCGGGAGCGTCCACAGATACGCAGTATTTT
CASSLGLAGASTDTQYF
>.|.|TRBV7-9|TRBJ1-4
TGTGCCAGCAGCTTAGCCGAGGGTTGGGGGAATGAAAAACTGTTTTTT
CASSLAEGWGNEKLFF
>TRBD1|.|TRBV6-1|TRBJ2-2
TGTGCCAGCAGTGTGGACAGGGTGAATTTGGACACCGGGGAGCTGTTTTTT
CASSVDRVNLDTGELFF
>.|.|TRBV19|TRBJ1-5
TGTGCCAGTAGCCGAACCACAGGCTTTACATGGGGGAACAATCAGCCCCAGCATTTT
CASSRTTGFTWGNNQPQHF
>TRBD2|.|TRBV7-2|TRBJ2-1
TGTGTCAGCAGCTCGGGACTAGCTGAGACCCAGTTCTTC
CVSSSGLAETQFF
>.|few|TRBV20-1|TRBJ2-3
TGCAGTGCTCATATAGGGGGGGATACGCAGTATTTT
CSAHIGGDTQYF
>.|.|TRBV9|TRBJ2-7
TGTGCCAGCAGCGCCCGGGACGGGGCCTACGAGCAGTACTTC
CASSARDGAYEQYF
>TRBD2|.|TRBV9|TRBJ2-3
TGTGCCAGCAGCGGGACTAGCGGGAGGTCAGATACGCAGTATTTT
CASSGTSGRSDTQYF
>.|few|TRBV28|TRBJ2-1
TGTGCCAGCGGATTAGCGGATTACAATGAGCAGTTCTTC
CASGLADYNEQFF
>TRBD2|.|TRBV6-5|TRBJ2-3
TGTGCCAGCAGTCCGCTAGCGGCCTTCACAGATACGCAGTATTTT
CASSPLAAFTDTQYF